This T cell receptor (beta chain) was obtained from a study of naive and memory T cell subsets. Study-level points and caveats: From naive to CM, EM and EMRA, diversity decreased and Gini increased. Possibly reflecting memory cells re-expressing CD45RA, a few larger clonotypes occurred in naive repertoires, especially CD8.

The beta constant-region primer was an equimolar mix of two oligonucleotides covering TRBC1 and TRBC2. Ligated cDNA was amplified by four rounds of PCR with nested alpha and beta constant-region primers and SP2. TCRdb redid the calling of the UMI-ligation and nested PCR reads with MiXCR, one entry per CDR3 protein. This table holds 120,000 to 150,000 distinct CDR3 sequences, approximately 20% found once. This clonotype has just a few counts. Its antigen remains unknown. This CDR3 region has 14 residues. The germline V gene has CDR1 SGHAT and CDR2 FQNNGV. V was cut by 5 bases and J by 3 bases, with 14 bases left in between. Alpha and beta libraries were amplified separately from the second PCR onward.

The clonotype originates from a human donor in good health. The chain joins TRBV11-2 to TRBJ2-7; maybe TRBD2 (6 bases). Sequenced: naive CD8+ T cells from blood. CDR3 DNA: TGTGCCAGCAGCCTTAGCGGATTTAACTACGAGCAGTACTTC. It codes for CASSLSGFNYEQYF. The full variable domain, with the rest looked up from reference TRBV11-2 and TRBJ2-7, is EAGVAQSPRYKIIEKRQSVAFWCNPISGHATLYWYQQILGQGPKLLIQFQNNGVVDDSQLPKDRFSAERLKGVDSTLKIQPAKLEDSAVYLCASSLSGFNYEQYFGPGTRLTVT.